A single sample gave rise to the 16 T cell receptor beta chains below, sequenced in a study of T-cell reconstitution after alpha-beta-depleted transplantation in children. The TCRbeta library was prepared with unique molecular identifiers. TCRdb re-called the PCR reads through MiXCR, storing one row per CDR3 protein. Found here are some 460,000 distinct CDR3 sequences, around 16% of them singletons; the top ten hold under 30%. The sequences come from PBMCs, mostly from graft donor cells, collected 360 days after TCRalphabeta/CD19-depleted stem cell transplant. The receptors come from a boy younger than two who had a stem cell transplant for Wiskott-Aldrich syndrome, so the T cells may come from the graft donor.

The chain uses TRBV12-3 or TRBV12-4 and TRBJ1-1; D remains ambiguous. Trimming removed 6 bases from V and 11 bases from J, with 16 bases in between. This CDR3 spans 12 amino acids. This CDR3 is CASSPRTAGAFF. CDR3 DNA: TGTGCCAGCAGCCCCCGGACGGCAGGCGCTTTCTTT.

At least ten counts were recorded for this clonotype. The V and J genes are TRBV20-1 and TRBJ2-1, with TRBD2 matching over 9 bases. Germline trimming cut 5 bases from V and 0 bases from J; bases unmatched to any gene: 5. There are 15 residues in the CDR3. Per the germline V gene, CDR1 is DFQATT and CDR2 is SNEGSKA (reference sequence). CDR3 nucleotide sequence: TGCAGTGCTCGACTAGCGGAGATCTCCTACAATGAGCAGTTCTTC. This encodes CSARLAEISYNEQFF.

The CDR3 DNA is TGTGCCAGCAGCGTAGACAGGGCCACCTACGAGCAGTACTTC. This encodes CASSVDRATYEQYF. The V call is TRBV7-2, the J call TRBJ2-7; 7 nucleotides align to TRBD1. Germline CDR1 and CDR2: SGHTA and FQGNSA. Trimming took 5 bases from V and 2 from J; bases not matched to a gene: 6. The CDR3 sequence is 14 residues long. The variable domain in full, completed from reference TRBV7-2 and TRBJ2-7, reads GAGVSQSPSNKVTEKGKDVELRCDPISGHTALYWYRQSLGQGLEFLIYFQGNSAPDKSGLPSDRFSAERTGGSVSTLTIQRTQQEDSAVYLCASSVDRATYEQYFGPGTRLTVT.

This clonotype came up a few times. This chain joins TRBV7-9 and TRBJ2-5; D not resolved. V was cut by 3 bases and J by 1 base, with 6 bases left in between. Germline CDR1 and CDR2: SEHNR and FQNEAQ (reference sequence). The CDR3 contains 13 residues. CDR3 region: CASSFDFQETQYF. CDR3 DNA sequence: TGTGCCAGCAGCTTCGACTTCCAAGAGACCCAGTACTTC.

The chain uses TRBV12-3 or TRBV12-4 and TRBJ2-7; 7 bases line up with TRBD2. This CDR3 has 14 residues. The V gene end was trimmed by 5 bases and the J gene end by 2 bases; junction bases not matched to a gene: 6. The CDR3 is CASSPPGGAYEQYF. The CDR3 nucleotides are TGTGCCAGCAGTCCCCCGGGGGGAGCCTACGAGCAGTACTTC.

The V and J genes are TRBV7-2 and TRBJ2-2; no reliable D call. Germline CDR1 is SGHTA and CDR2 is FQGNSA. V was shortened by 0 bases and J by 1 base, with 15 bases between the two germline ends. The CDR3 covers 18 residues. CDR3 nucleotides: TGTGCCAGCAGCTTAGCGAGAGTGTCTAGGTTGAACACCGGGGAGCTGTTTTTT. Translating gives CASSLARVSRLNTGELFF.

This clonotype was seen a few times. The V and J genes are TRBV15 and TRBJ2-2; D is unclear. The germline V and J ends were trimmed by 3 bases and 3 bases, with 14 bases remaining between them. Germline lookup yields CDR1 LNHNV and CDR2 YYDKDF (reference sequence). The CDR3 has 16 residues. CDR3 nucleotides: TGTGCCACCAGCAGCCCTACCCATCTGGACACCGGGGAGCTGTTTTTT. Residues: CATSSPTHLDTGELFF.

The genes are TRBV25-1 and TRBJ1-4; D is unclear. V was cut by 3 bases and J by 4 bases, with 12 bases left in between. CDR1 MGHDK and CDR2 SYGVNS come from the germline V gene. The CDR3 has 15 residues. CDR3 loop: CASSELNTYNEKLFF. The CDR3 DNA is TGTGCCAGCAGTGAGTTGAACACCTATAATGAAAAACTGTTTTTT.

The J gene is TRBJ2-3, the V gene TRBV10-3; D perhaps matches TRBD1 (5 bases). The CDR3 has 17 residues. Germline loops: CDR1 ENHRY, CDR2 SYGVKD. V lost 0 bases and J lost 2, with 15 bases in between. Written as DNA, the CDR3 is TGTGCCATCAGTGAGTCTTTTTCAGGGCCCCCCACAGATACGCAGTATTTT. This codes for CAISESFSGPPTDTQYF.

V is TRBV24-1 and J is TRBJ2-5; D remains unclear. The V and J ends lost 2 bases and 6 bases respectively, with 9 bases between them. The CDR3 has 13 amino acids. CDR1 and CDR2 from the germline V gene are KGHDR and SFDVKD. The CDR3 DNA reads as TGTGCCACCAGTGATTATCGGTTGAAGACCCAGTACTTC. This translates into CATSDYRLKTQYF.

The chain couples TRBV5-1 to TRBJ2-3; 12 bases agree with TRBD2. The CDR3 totals 18 residues. The V and J ends lost 1 base and 3 bases, in that order; junction bases with no gene match: 9. CDR1 and CDR2 (germline): SGHRS, YFSETQ. The CDR3 DNA sequence: TGCGCCAGCAGCTTGATGACTAGCGGGAGTTTGTGGACAGATACGCAGTATTTT. Amino acid sequence: CASSLMTSGSLWTDTQYF.

This clonotype was seen only a few times. J is TRBJ2-7 and V is TRBV6-1; unclear D gene. The CDR3 runs 18 residues. Trimming removed 2 bases from V and 2 bases from J, with 22 bases in between. Germline V gene lookup returns CDR1 MNHNS and CDR2 SASEGT. The CDR3 is CASSETPPGRKYTYEQYF. For the CDR3, the DNA is TGTGCCAGCAGTGAAACCCCTCCCGGACGGAAATATACCTACGAGCAGTACTTC.

The V and J genes are TRBV7-9 and TRBJ2-2; D might be TRBD2 (5 bases). The CDR3 has 15 residues. V lost 2 bases and J lost 6, with 13 bases in between. Germline CDR1 reads SEHNR; CDR2 reads FQNEAQ (reference sequence). Here the CDR3 DNA reads TGTGCCAGCAGCTTATGGGCCGGGAAAGCCGGGGAGCTGTTTTTT. Translated, it gives CASSLWAGKAGELFF.

This chain connects TRBV11-2 to TRBJ2-2; the D is unclear. V dropped 5 bases and J dropped 0 bases, with 13 bases sitting between them. In germline, CDR1 is SGHAT, CDR2 FQNNGV. CDR3 size: 16 residues. The CDR3 sequence is CASSRRADTNTGELFF. The CDR3 coding sequence is TGTGCCAGCAGCCGAAGGGCGGATACGAACACCGGGGAGCTGTTTTTT. The entire variable domain, with the rest obtained from reference TRBV11-2 and TRBJ2-2, is as follows: EAGVAQSPRYKIIEKRQSVAFWCNPISGHATLYWYQQILGQGPKLLIQFQNNGVVDDSQLPKDRFSAERLKGVDSTLKIQPAKLEDSAVYLCASSRRADTNTGELFFGEGSRLTVL.

This clonotype was counted only a few times. This chain uses TRBV5-6 with TRBJ2-2, with TRBD2 matching over 7 bases. V lost 1 base to trimming and J lost 7 bases; unmatched junction nucleotides: 16. Germline CDR1 and CDR2: SGHDT and YYEEEE. The CDR3 has 18 amino acids. CDR3 amino acids: CASSLFGAGPSAGGELFF. The CDR3 nucleotides are TGTGCCAGCAGCTTGTTTGGAGCGGGGCCGTCCGCAGGCGGGGAGCTGTTTTTT.

The V call is TRBV5-1, the J call TRBJ2-3; D not certain. From germline, CDR1 is SGHRS and CDR2 YFSETQ. Deletions cut 0 bases from V and 9 bases from J, with 14 bases between. CDR3 length equals 14 residues. The CDR3 here is CASSLVGYQDTQYF. The CDR3 nucleotides read TGCGCCAGCAGCTTGGTGGGGTACCAGGACACGCAGTATTTT.